The T cell receptor (beta chain) under discussion was sequenced for a study of blood T cells in healthy people across ages. Germline V gene sequence: CDR1 MGHRA, CDR2 YSYEKL. The CDR3 has 19 residues. V lost 6 bases to trimming and J lost 3 bases, with 29 bases between them. A second about 7 to 12 cycle PCR used barcoded and J-beta primers. One entry per CDR3 protein, called by TCRdb with MiXCR from the 5' RACE reads. The sample holds some 930,000 distinct CDR3 sequences, roughly 28% seen once. This clonotype was seen a few times. This sample also appeared in a second study, on T cells of mothers and their children. That work adds: About six children, together with their three healthy Caucasian mothers, made up the donors. Mothers yielded over 9.5 million CDR3 reads, children some 3 million each.

This rearrangement joins TRBV4-1 to TRBJ2-5; weak D call: TRBD2 (7 bases). Sequenced material: blood. The sequence was obtained from a woman aged 40 to 49 in good health. The CDR3 is CASSPPPGGLYGLEETQYF. The CDR3 DNA sequence: TGCGCCAGCAGTCCCCCGCCGGGGGGCCTCTATGGTTTAGAAGAGACCCAGTACTTC.